The T cell receptor (beta chain) under discussion was sequenced for a study of cytomegalovirus exposure and HLA in healthy donors. The germline V gene has CDR1 LNHDA and CDR2 SQIVND (reference sequence). The CDR3 has 14 amino acids. The donors were members of the validation cohort, which comprised about 130 subjects and was separate from the first cohort of 670 or so subjects. The protocol was immunoSEQ multiplex PCR, while the TCRdb copy is restricted to in-frame clones and leaves out a portion. Of about 330,000 clones in the sample, just over 85% were seen once. This receptor was identified in a woman aged 18-35 years in good health and CMV-seronegative. The chain combines TRBV19 with TRBJ2-7; D possibly corresponds to TRBD2 (5 bases). Input material: PBMCs. As DNA, the CDR3 is TGTGCTCACAAAGAGTTGGGAGTCCTCCACGAGCAGTACTTC. Its protein is CAHKELGVLHEQYF.